The 15 T cell receptor beta chains listed next were all sequenced from one sample in a study of blood T cell repertoires in COVID-19. Only in-frame clones appear in the TCRdb table, and some are missing; sequencing was by immunoSEQ multiplex PCR. The sample lists some 110,000 clones, more than 85% seen once, with 5.5% to 7% in the top ten. The sequencing input was peripheral blood. These receptors were taken from a human donor in a cohort sampled during active COVID-19.

The gene calls are TRBV7-2 and TRBJ1-2; 8 nucleotides line up with TRBD1. Unmatched junction bases numbered 3, after V lost 2 bases and J lost 7 bases. This CDR3 contains 13 residues. Germline V gene lookup returns CDR1 SGHTA and CDR2 FQGNSA. Here the CDR3 reads CASSLTGGVGYTF. The CDR3 DNA is TGTGCCAGCAGCTTAACAGGGGGTGTTGGCTACACCTTC.

The V gene is TRBV6-5, the J gene TRBJ1-2; 10 nucleotides line up with TRBD1. The J segment lost 5 bases and the V segment lost 2 bases, leaving 5 bases of the junction unmatched. CDR3 length: 15 residues. CDR1 MNHEY and CDR2 SVGAGI come from the germline V gene. The CDR3 reads CASSYEGTGVYGYTF. The CDR3 DNA sequence: TGTGCCAGCAGTTACGAAGGGACAGGGGTTTATGGCTACACCTTC.

This rearrangement joins TRBV13 to TRBJ1-5; TRBD1 matches at 7 bases. V lost 4 bases and J lost 7; bases outside the gene matches: 7. The CDR3 loop spans 14 amino acids. Per the germline V gene, CDR1 is PRHDT and CDR2 is FYEKMQ (reference sequence). The CDR3 spells CASSSDRQGQPQHF. The CDR3, as DNA: TGTGCCAGCAGCTCGGACAGGCAAGGGCAGCCCCAGCATTTT.

The chain joins TRBV2 to TRBJ2-5; 7 nucleotides align to TRBD1. Germline V gene lookup returns CDR1 SNHLY and CDR2 FYNNEI. Trimming removed 6 bases from V and 0 bases from J; junction bases left unmatched: 1. The CDR3 length is 13 residues. The CDR3 here is CASRTGNQETQYF. The CDR3 DNA follows: TGTGCCAGCAGGACAGGGAACCAAGAGACCCAGTACTTC.

There are a few counts of this clone. The same CDR3 also results from other DNA sequences found in this sample. V and J are TRBV30 and TRBJ2-5; possible D gene TRBD2, 6 bases. The CDR3 totals 13 residues. Trimming left V 0 bases short and J 4 bases short, with 9 bases between. Germline lookup yields CDR1 GTSNPN and CDR2 SVGIG (reference sequence). CDR3 residues: CAWSVRGRETQYF. The CDR3 DNA reads as TGTGCCTGGAGTGTTCGGGGGAGAGAGACCCAGTACTTC. The full variable domain, completed using reference TRBV30 and TRBJ2-5, is SQTIHQWPATLVQPVGSPLSLECTVEGTSNPNLYWYRQAAGRGLQLLFYSVGIGQISSEVPQNLSASRPQDRQFILSSKKLLLSDSGFYLCAWSVRGRETQYFGPGTRLLVL.

The gene calls are TRBV27 and TRBJ2-1; 8 bases fit TRBD2. V lost 2 bases, J lost 5 bases, and 5 bases stayed unmatched. Germline V gene sequence: CDR1 MNHEY, CDR2 SMNVEV (reference sequence). The CDR3 has 15 residues. For the CDR3, the DNA is TGTGCCAGCAGTTTAAGCGGGAGTCCCAACAATGAGCAGTTCTTC. It translates to CASSLSGSPNNEQFF.

The V gene is TRBV28, the J gene TRBJ2-4; TRBD2 might be the D (5 bases). V was pared by 6 bases and J by 5 bases, with 5 bases between. The CDR3 length is 11 residues. The V gene's germline CDR1 is MDHEN and CDR2 SYDVKM. In nucleotides, the CDR3 is TGTGCCAGCAGGCGGGAAAACATTCAGTACTTC. Its translation is CASRRENIQYF.

This chain links TRBV28 with TRBJ2-7; D not resolved. The CDR3 is 11 residues long. In germline, CDR1 is MDHEN, CDR2 SYDVKM. The ends were cut back, 6 bases at V and 4 bases at J, with 7 bases in the middle. DNA for the CDR3: TGTGCCAGCAGACATCGATACGAGCAGTACTTC. This sequence encodes CASRHRYEQYF. Complete variable domain (other parts from reference TRBV28 and TRBJ2-7): DVKVTQSSRYLVKRTGEKVFLECVQDMDHENMFWYRQDPGLGLRLIYFSYDVKMKEKGDIPEGYSVSREKKERFSLILESASTNQTSMYLCASRHRYEQYFGPGTRLTVT.

The rearrangement links TRBV7-9 to TRBJ1-1; 10 bases are shared with TRBD1. This CDR3 is built from 15 residues. J gave up 1 base and V 5 bases, and 4 bases lay outside the gene matches. From germline, CDR1 is SEHNR and CDR2 FQNEAQ (reference sequence). DNA of the CDR3: TGTGCCAGCAGCCACGGGACAGGGGCGAACACTGAAGCTTTCTTT. This encodes CASSHGTGANTEAFF.

The chain joins TRBV6-5 to TRBJ2-1; 7 positions match TRBD1. The V segment lost 7 bases and the J segment 5 bases; nucleotides outside the gene matches: 2. Germline V lookup: CDR1 MNHEY, CDR2 SVGAGI. The CDR3 totals 12 residues. The CDR3 loop is CASIDRDNEQFF. In DNA, the CDR3 is TGTGCCAGCATAGACAGGGACAATGAGCAGTTCTTC.

The rearrangement joins TRBV5-1 to TRBJ2-3; a possible D gene is TRBD1 (6 bases). V lost 4 bases to trimming and J lost 1 base, with 7 bases between them. This CDR3 is built from 13 residues. CDR1 and CDR2 (germline): SGHRS, YFSETQ. CDR3 amino acids: CASSPGGTDTQYF. For the CDR3, the DNA is TGCGCCAGCAGCCCAGGGGGCACAGATACGCAGTATTTT. Combining the CDR3 with reference TRBV5-1 and TRBJ2-3 gives the whole variable domain KAGVTQTPRYLIKTRGQQVTLSCSPISGHRSVSWYQQTPGQGLQFLFEYFSETQRNKGNFPGRFSGRQFSNSRSEMNVSTLELGDSALYLCASSPGGTDTQYFGPGTRLTVL.

This chain uses TRBV19 with TRBJ1-1; D uncertain. This CDR3 comprises 14 residues. The V end was cut by 1 base, the J end by 3 bases, with 9 bases between. Germline CDR1 LNHDA, CDR2 SQIVND (reference sequence). The CDR3 here is CASSIVGTYTEAFF. The CDR3 DNA is TGTGCCAGTAGTATAGTTGGCACATACACTGAAGCTTTCTTT.

The chain is built from TRBV3-1 (or the pseudogene TRBV3-2) and TRBJ1-1; 7 nucleotides line up with TRBD1. The CDR3 is made up of 17 amino acids. Losses at the gene ends were 0 bases for V and 2 bases for J; bases not matched to a gene: 9. Germline CDR1 and CDR2: LGHDT and YNNKEL (reference sequence). For the CDR3, the DNA is TGTGCCAGCAGCCAAGATCCGTCGGGACAGTCAAACACTGAAGCTTTCTTT. Protein sequence: CASSQDPSGQSNTEAFF.

V and J are TRBV19 and TRBJ1-5, with TRBD1 matching over 10 bases. This CDR3 spans 15 amino acids. CDR1 is LNHDA, CDR2 SQIVND, per germline (reference sequence). Germline trimming cut 2 bases from V and 4 bases from J; bases unmatched to any gene: 2. The CDR3 loop is CASSIWGQGNQPQHF. CDR3 nucleotides: TGTGCCAGTAGTATATGGGGACAGGGGAATCAGCCCCAGCATTTT. Full variable domain (remainder filled in from reference TRBV19 and TRBJ1-5): DGGITQSPKYLFRKEGQNVTLSCEQNLNHDAMYWYRQDPGQGLRLIYYSQIVNDFQKGDIAEGYSVSREKKESFPLTVTSAQKNPTAFYLCASSIWGQGNQPQHFGDGTRLSIL.

This sequence joins TRBV1 and TRBJ2-3; the table's D call of TRBD2 was not tested on the DNA. TRBV1 is noted as a pseudogene. The CDR3 loop spans 16 amino acids. This CDR3 is CTSSQAAAGGANSQYF. The CDR3 bases are TGCACCAGCAGCCAAGCGGCCGCGGGGGGGGCAAATTCGCAGTATTTT.